Shown below are 17 T cell receptor beta chains from a single sample sequenced in a study of shared clonotypes between healthy human individuals. Data came from immunoSEQ multiplex PCR; TCRdb stores just in-frame clones and leaves some out. The top ten hold approximately 0.3% of the sample, which has 630,000 or so clones, 98% seen once. Naive CD8 cells lacked CD45RO, underwent positive selection for CCR7 and left out terminally differentiated effector memory CD45RA+ cells. Sequenced sample: naive CD8+ T cells sorted from blood. These receptors were obtained from a man aged 30 to 39 in good health.

This clone was seen a few times. The chain uses TRBV29-1 and TRBJ2-7; TRBD1 agrees at 9 bases. Losses at the gene ends were 0 bases for V and 3 bases for J; bases not matched to a gene: 6. The CDR3 length is 15 residues. Germline V gene lookup returns CDR1 SQVTM and CDR2 ANQGSEA. CDR3 loop: CSVEDQRTGVYEQYF. The CDR3, as DNA: TGCAGCGTTGAAGATCAAAGGACAGGGGTCTACGAGCAGTACTTC.

This chain connects TRBV4-1 to TRBJ2-7, with 9 bases matching TRBD1. The CDR3 length is 14 residues. J gave up 3 bases and V 3 bases, and 3 bases lay outside the gene matches. CDR1 MGHRA and CDR2 YSYEKL come from the germline V gene. The DNA for the CDR3 is TGCGCCAGCAGCCAGGGGACAGGGTTCTACGAGCAGTACTTC. Protein product: CASSQGTGFYEQYF.

This clone was found once. The chain uses TRBV9 and TRBJ2-7, with 7 bases aligning to TRBD2. The CDR3 loop spans 15 amino acids. Germline assignment: CDR1 SGDLS and CDR2 YYNGEE. V gave up 4 bases and J gave up 7 bases; unmatched junction bases: 14. The DNA of the CDR3 is TGTGCCAGCAGCCCCTCCATGGGGGAGGGAAGGGAGCAGTACTTC. Translated, it gives CASSPSMGEGREQYF.

This clone was picked up one time. The rearrangement uses TRBV28 and TRBJ2-1, with 12 bases matching TRBD1. Germline lookup yields CDR1 MDHEN and CDR2 SYDVKM. V lost 5 bases and J lost 0; bases outside the gene matches: 11. The CDR3 sequence is 19 residues long. This chain's CDR3 is CASSPGTGGPFTSYNEQFF. CDR3 bases: TGTGCCAGCAGTCCCGGGACAGGGGGCCCTTTTACCTCCTACAATGAGCAGTTCTTC.

V gene TRBV6-5 combines with J gene TRBJ2-3; 7 bases agree with TRBD2. CDR1 MNHEY and CDR2 SVGAGI come from the germline V gene. The CDR3 is 14 residues long. J was trimmed by 5 bases and V by 4 bases; bases with no gene match: 6. The CDR3 nucleotides read TGTGCCAGCAGTTGGGGAGCGGGAAGAGATACGCAGTATTTT. Protein product: CASSWGAGRDTQYF.

V usage is TRBV5-1 and J usage is TRBJ2-1; TRBD1 might be the D (6 bases). V lost 1 base, J lost 8 bases, and 13 bases lay in between. Germline V CDR1 and CDR2: SGHRS, YFSETQ. This CDR3 is 14 amino acids long. The CDR3 nucleotides are TGCGCCAGCAGCTTGTTGGGGGCGGGCGATGAGCAGTTCTTC. It translates to CASSLLGAGDEQFF.

The table lists this clone with a few counts. The rearrangement joins TRBV11-2 to TRBJ1-1; D is perhaps TRBD1 (5 bases). V lost 5 bases and J 3 bases, leaving 16 bases between the germline ends. The germline gives CDR1 SGHAT, CDR2 FQNNGV. The CDR3 runs 15 residues. DNA for the CDR3: TGTGCCAGCAGCCCTACGAGGGGTATGGACACTGAAGCTTTCTTT. Residues: CASSPTRGMDTEAFF.

V is TRBV5-4 and J is TRBJ2-5, with 13 nucleotides matching TRBD2. Germline assignment: CDR1 SGHNT and CDR2 YYREEE (reference sequence). CDR3 length: 19 residues. J lost 2 bases, V lost 4 bases, and 14 bases had no gene match. CDR3 in amino acids: CASSGDNRGTSGDQETQYF. CDR3 coding DNA: TGTGCCAGCAGCGGCGATAATCGGGGGACTAGCGGGGATCAAGAGACCCAGTACTTC. Looking up the rest from reference TRBV5-4 and TRBJ2-5 gives the full variable domain: ETGVTQSPTHLIKTRGQQVTLRCSSQSGHNTVSWYQQALGQGPQFIFQYYREEENGRGNFPPRFSGLQFPNYSSELNVNALELDDSALYLCASSGDNRGTSGDQETQYFGPGTRLLVL.

The V and J genes are TRBV28 and TRBJ2-7; 9 bases are a match to TRBD1. J was trimmed by 3 bases and V by 3 bases; bases with no gene match: 9. CDR1 and CDR2 (germline): MDHEN, SYDVKM. The CDR3 extends over 16 amino acids. CDR3 protein: CASSLAGTGIYYEQYF. Here the CDR3 DNA reads TGTGCCAGCAGTTTGGCGGGGACAGGGATTTACTACGAGCAGTACTTC. Complete variable domain (other parts from reference TRBV28 and TRBJ2-7): DVKVTQSSRYLVKRTGEKVFLECVQDMDHENMFWYRQDPGLGLRLIYFSYDVKMKEKGDIPEGYSVSREKKERFSLILESASTNQTSMYLCASSLAGTGIYYEQYFGPGTRLTVT.

The V and J genes are TRBV27 and TRBJ2-3; D remains ambiguous. Trimming pared 0 bases from V and 8 bases from J, leaving 9 bases between. CDR3 length equals 13 residues. Germline lookup yields CDR1 MNHEY and CDR2 SMNVEV (reference sequence). This CDR3 is CASSLSIALTQYF. For the CDR3, the DNA is TGTGCCAGCAGTTTATCGATCGCCCTTACGCAGTATTTT.

J is TRBJ2-4 and V is TRBV7-6, with 7 positions matching TRBD2. CDR3 size: 19 residues. From germline, CDR1 is SGHVS and CDR2 FNYEAQ. V was clipped by 4 bases and J by 0 bases; unmatched bases: 15. CDR3 protein: CASSSHSGHTSIAKNIQYF. The CDR3 nucleotides are TGTGCCAGCAGCTCCCATAGCGGGCATACCTCCATAGCCAAAAACATTCAGTACTTC.

V is TRBV7-9 and J is TRBJ2-5, with 12 nucleotides matching TRBD2. Germline lookup yields CDR1 SEHNR and CDR2 FQNEAQ (reference sequence). V dropped 5 bases and J dropped 4; count of bases not matched to a gene: 8. The CDR3 length is 16 residues. The CDR3 is CASSPPTSGSSETQYF. The CDR3 DNA follows: TGTGCCAGCAGCCCACCGACTAGCGGGAGTTCAGAGACCCAGTACTTC. The full variable domain, in which reference TRBV7-9 and TRBJ2-5 provide the parts outside the CDR3, is DTGVSQNPRHKITKRGQNVTFRCDPISEHNRLYWYRQTLGQGPEFLTYFQNEAQLEKSRLLSDRFSAERPKGSFSTLEIQRTEQGDSAMYLCASSPPTSGSSETQYFGPGTRLLVL.

This rearrangement joins TRBV1 to TRBJ2-6; TRBD2 reflects the table's D call only, with no check against the DNA. TRBV1 is given as a pseudogene. CDR3 length: 18 amino acids. The CDR3 spells CTSSRGVEAGSGANVLTF. CDR3 sequence (DNA): TGCACCAGCAGCCGGGGCGTGGAAGCGGGCTCTGGGGCCAACGTCCTGACTTTC.

The chain joins TRBV4-2 to TRBJ2-7; D is perhaps TRBD1 (6 bases). The CDR3 has 15 residues. The V and J ends lost 0 bases and 2 bases respectively, with 11 bases between them. Germline CDR1 is LGHNA and CDR2 is YNFKEQ. This CDR3 is CASSQDLTGPYEQYF. The CDR3 region has the DNA TGTGCCAGCAGCCAAGATTTAACAGGGCCCTACGAGCAGTACTTC.

The chain recombines TRBV30 with TRBJ1-1; no clear D gene. V lost 4 bases, J lost 1 base, and 10 bases lay in between. Germline values: CDR1 GTSNPN, CDR2 SVGIG (reference sequence). The CDR3 loop spans 13 amino acids. The CDR3 sequence: CAWKEDGNTEAFF. In nucleotides, the CDR3 is TGTGCCTGGAAAGAGGACGGGAACACTGAAGCTTTCTTT.

This chain joins TRBV7-9 and TRBJ2-1, with 16 bases identical to TRBD2. The CDR3 totals 19 residues. CDR1 and CDR2 from the germline V gene are SEHNR and FQNEAQ (reference sequence). The V gene end was trimmed by 8 bases and the J gene end by 5 bases; junction bases not matched to a gene: 15. The CDR3 is CASDHVGTSGRARHNEQFF. CDR3 nucleotide sequence: TGTGCCAGCGATCATGTCGGGACTAGCGGGAGGGCAAGACACAATGAGCAGTTCTTC.

The CDR3 here is CASSVGQGATNEKLFF. The CDR3 coding sequence is TGTGCCAGCAGCGTAGGTCAGGGGGCAACTAATGAAAAACTGTTTTTT. This rearrangement joins TRBV9 to TRBJ1-4; TRBD1 matches 7 bases. CDR1 and CDR2 (germline): SGDLS, YYNGEE. V was clipped by 0 bases and J by 0 bases; unmatched bases: 2. The CDR3 spans 16 residues.